This T cell receptor (beta chain) derives from a study of T cells in Graves' hyperthyroidism and ophthalmopathy (dated by TCRdb to about 2019). About the study as a whole: Peripheral blood was sampled at the time of initial diagnosis, prior to any treatment. TCR V-J signatures able to tell the groups apart were searched for in a discovery cohort of some 100 patients, of whom under 45 had Graves' ophthalmopathy and more than 55 had stable Graves' hyperthyroidism. Prospective prediction of ophthalmopathy was tested in an independent validation cohort consisting of 18 hyperthyroidism patients and some 17 patients who later progressed to ophthalmopathy. In addition, the study compared T-cell repertoires in thyroid tissue and in blood from several Graves' hyperthyroidism patients. The paper reports TCR Vbeta CDR3 sequencing of some 140 peripheral blood samples: around 41 ophthalmopathy, 75 to 80 hyperthyroidism and approximately 17 progressor patients. For training and testing, the 100 or so patients in the discovery cohort were randomly divided in a 7:3 ratio. After sampling, hyperthyroidism patients received methimazole starting at 30 mg daily, and ophthalmopathy patients received high-dose intravenous methylprednisolone. Paper-wide results and their limitations: In validation, the model predicted progression to ophthalmopathy a median of approximately 6.6 months before onset, with approximately 71% sensitivity and about 75% specificity. A model built on a 13 V-J signature distinguished ophthalmopathy from stable hyperthyroidism, reaching about 88% sensitivity and under 84% specificity in cross-validation and 80%/75% in testing. Most expanded thyroid clonotypes (frequency above 0.001) were also found in blood, which suggests that blood repertoires may mirror thyroid immune responses. Sample size was not statistically predetermined, and blinding of investigators to group allocation was not performed.

This clonotype was seen ten or more times. What antigen it recognizes has not been identified. The sample holds no much larger clone one base away, and base qualities are not on file. Hyperthyroidism patients were newly diagnosed, with disease duration under 2 months, and aged 18 to 65 years. Patients with uncontrolled infections, other autoimmune diseases, pregnancy or lactation were excluded. Diagnoses were established on the basis of clinical symptoms, serum thyroxine and TRAb, thyroid ultrasound, and orbital computed tomography. Blood from progressor patients was drawn when they were first diagnosed with hyperthyroidism, before any ophthalmopathy symptoms appeared. Ficoll-Paque density gradient centrifugation was used to isolate PBMCs from under 11 ml of fresh peripheral blood. Progressor patients were defined as those initially diagnosed with Graves' hyperthyroidism in whom ophthalmopathy developed during follow-up. Trizol reagent was used to extract total RNA, and RNA quality was then checked on an Agilent 2100 Bioanalyzer.

Amplification of TCR beta CDR3 regions was carried out from RNA transcripts. For the first round of RT-PCR on the TCR CDR3, the HTBI primer set was used together with the Qiagen OneStep RT-PCR kit. The libraries were constructed in a second round of multiplex PCR and then size-selected and purified. Libraries were sequenced paired-end with 100 bp reads on an Illumina HiSeq2000. The original pipeline was this. Raw data were processed with SOAPnuke, discarding reads with adapters, uncalled bases, mean Phred below 15, or no exact constant-primer or identifier match. High-quality paired reads were merged using COPE v1.2.5, and each unique nucleotide sequence was defined as a clonotype. MiTCR v1.1 was used to align clonotypes to the IMGT TRBV, TRBD and TRBJ reference segments. Analysis was restricted to V-J combinations with a frequency above 0.0001, which covered roughly 99% of repertoires. A TCS score was defined as the ratio of F50 (clonal expansion) to E x V (chaos), with BLOSUM62-based TCRdist applied between CDR3 peptides within each V-J. Welch's t-statistics and random forest reduced 500 to 550 V-J features to 10 to 15, which were used in a naive Bayes classifier (R e1071). The public sequencing data were trimmed at Q25 with fastp and processed into clonotypes with MiXCR by TCRdb, which kept only in-frame beta chains. Identical CDR3 proteins give one entry, which carries the most common genes and DNA. The authors' filters were not applied to this entry. The sample table lists 690,000 or so distinct CDR3 sequences, around 20% of them with a count of one. The ten biggest clones cover approximately 16% of the sample.

V and J lose 5 bases and 5 bases, and a span of 7 bases separates them. The CDR3 starts with the cysteine, ends with the phenylalanine, and has 12 residues. The read is trimmed to its CDR3 DNA, 36 bases read in frame from base 1. CDR1 is given as SEHNR and CDR2 as FQNEAQ, both from the germline V gene (reference sequence). The sequence came from a woman aged 50 to 65 with Graves' hyperthyroidism that later progressed to Graves' ophthalmopathy. Recombination joined TRBV7-9 with TRBJ2-1, with no confidently assigned D gene. The sample comprised blood. The DNA reads as follows: TGTGCCAGCAGCGATCAGGACAATGAGCAGTTCTTC. Translation gives CASSDQDNEQFF. When the CDR3 is completed using the reference TRBV7-9 and TRBJ2-1 genes on either side, the full variable domain is DTGVSQNPRHKITKRGQNVTFRCDPISEHNRLYWYRQTLGQGPEFLTYFQNEAQLEKSRLLSDRFSAERPKGSFSTLEIQRTEQGDSAMYLCASSDQDNEQFFGPGTRLTVL.